The 8 T cell receptor beta chains presented below share a single source sample, sequenced in a study of shared clonotypes between healthy human individuals. Naive CD8 cells lacked CD45RO, underwent positive selection for CCR7 and left out terminally differentiated effector memory CD45RA+ cells. Clones were sequenced by immunoSEQ multiplex PCR, and TCRdb holds only the in-frame ones, with some missing. The repertoire has roughly 770,000 clones, approximately 96% of them found once; the top ten carry about 0.25%. Sequenced input: naive CD8+ T cells sorted from blood. Source of these receptors: a man aged 25-45 years in good health.

The J gene is TRBJ2-6, the V gene TRBV30; 12 nucleotides line up with TRBD2. Per germline, CDR1 GTSNPN and CDR2 SVGIG (reference sequence). J gave up 2 bases and V 4 bases, and 15 bases lay outside the gene matches. The CDR3 has 20 residues. The CDR3 loop reads CAWTLPPTSGRITGANVLTF. The CDR3 bases are TGTGCCTGGACCCTCCCCCCGACTAGCGGGAGAATTACTGGGGCCAACGTCCTGACTTTC.

This chain links TRBV27 with TRBJ1-2; perhaps TRBD1 as D (6 bases). The CDR3 has 14 residues. From germline, CDR1 is MNHEY and CDR2 SMNVEV (reference sequence). The V end lost 4 bases, the J end lost 2 bases, and 11 bases lay between the germline ends. As DNA, the CDR3 is TGTGCCAGCAGTTCCTACAGGGAGAACTATGGCTACACCTTC. Its protein is CASSSYRENYGYTF.

The CDR3: CATSGTLSGLSYEQYF. CDR3 DNA sequence: TGTGCCACCAGCGGAACCCTTAGCGGGCTCTCCTACGAGCAGTACTTC. The rearrangement links TRBV15 to TRBJ2-7, with 7 bases matching TRBD2. The CDR3 runs 16 residues. V was pared by 5 bases and J by 0 bases, with 10 bases of the junction left unmatched. Germline V CDR1 and CDR2: LNHNV, YYDKDF (reference sequence).

This chain links TRBV30 with TRBJ2-3, with D unresolved. The ends were cut back, 1 base at V and 1 base at J, with 18 bases in the middle. The CDR3 loop spans 17 amino acids. The V gene's germline CDR1 is GTSNPN and CDR2 SVGIG (reference sequence). This CDR3 reads CAWSGYWRSLGTDTQYF. The DNA of the CDR3 is TGTGCCTGGAGTGGGTATTGGCGTTCCCTAGGCACAGATACGCAGTATTTT.

This CDR3 reads CASSLDGGNTGELFF. The CDR3, as DNA: TGTGCCAGCAGCTTAGATGGTGGGAACACCGGGGAGCTGTTTTTT. The chain joins TRBV7-6 to TRBJ2-2; no reliable D call. The CDR3 is made up of 15 amino acids. The V end was cut by 1 base, the J end by 1 base, with 7 bases between. CDR1 SGHVS and CDR2 FNYEAQ come from the germline V gene. Full variable domain (remainder filled in from reference TRBV7-6 and TRBJ2-2): GAGVSQSPRYKVTKRGQDVALRCDPISGHVSLYWYRQALGQGPEFLTYFNYEAQQDKSGLPNDRFSAERPEGSISTLTIQRTEQRDSAMYRCASSLDGGNTGELFFGEGSRLTVL.

V is TRBV7-9 and J is TRBJ2-7; D call uncertain. This CDR3 is 12 amino acids long. In germline, CDR1 is SEHNR, CDR2 FQNEAQ (reference sequence). Trimming removed 5 bases from V and 6 bases from J, with 11 bases in between. This CDR3 is CASSPLKAEQYF. As DNA, the CDR3 is TGTGCCAGCAGCCCCTTAAAGGCCGAGCAGTACTTC. Supplemented by reference TRBV7-9 and TRBJ2-7, the full variable domain reads DTGVSQNPRHKITKRGQNVTFRCDPISEHNRLYWYRQTLGQGPEFLTYFQNEAQLEKSRLLSDRFSAERPKGSFSTLEIQRTEQGDSAMYLCASSPLKAEQYFGPGTRLTVT.

V usage is TRBV14 and J usage is TRBJ1-1, with D perhaps matching TRBD1 (6 bases). Germline V gene data show CDR1 as SGHDN and CDR2 as FVKESK. Trimming stripped 1 base from V and 3 bases from J, with 21 bases between. The CDR3 extends over 18 amino acids. DNA of the CDR3: TGTGCCAGCAGCCAAGCCAGGGGACCTTTCAGGCAGGACACTGAAGCTTTCTTT. It specifies CASSQARGPFRQDTEAFF.

V usage is TRBV28 and J usage is TRBJ2-2; D gene unclear. This CDR3 spans 11 amino acids. V lost 4 bases, J lost 7 bases, and 4 bases lay in between. CDR1 is MDHEN and CDR2 is SYDVKM in the germline V gene. In nucleotides, the CDR3 is TGTGCCAGCAGTTATAGCGGGGAGCTGTTTTTT. Translation gives CASSYSGELFF.